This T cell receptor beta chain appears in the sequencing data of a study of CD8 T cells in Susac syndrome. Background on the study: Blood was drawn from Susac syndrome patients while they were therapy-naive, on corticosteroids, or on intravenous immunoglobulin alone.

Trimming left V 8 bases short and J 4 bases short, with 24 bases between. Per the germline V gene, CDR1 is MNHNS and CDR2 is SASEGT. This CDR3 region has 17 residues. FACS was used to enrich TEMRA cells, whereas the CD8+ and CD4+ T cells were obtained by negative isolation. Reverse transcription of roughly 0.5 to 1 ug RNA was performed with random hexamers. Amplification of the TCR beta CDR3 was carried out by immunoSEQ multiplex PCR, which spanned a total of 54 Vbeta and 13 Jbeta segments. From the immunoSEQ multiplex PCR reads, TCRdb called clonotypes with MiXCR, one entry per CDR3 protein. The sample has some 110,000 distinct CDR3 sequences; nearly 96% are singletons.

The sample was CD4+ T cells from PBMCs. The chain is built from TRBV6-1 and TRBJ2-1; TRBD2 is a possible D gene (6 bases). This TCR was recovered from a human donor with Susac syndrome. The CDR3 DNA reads TGTGCCAGCGGTAGAATAGCGGCGGGGTCGGGGTACAATGAGCAGTTCTTC. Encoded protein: CASGRIAAGSGYNEQFF.